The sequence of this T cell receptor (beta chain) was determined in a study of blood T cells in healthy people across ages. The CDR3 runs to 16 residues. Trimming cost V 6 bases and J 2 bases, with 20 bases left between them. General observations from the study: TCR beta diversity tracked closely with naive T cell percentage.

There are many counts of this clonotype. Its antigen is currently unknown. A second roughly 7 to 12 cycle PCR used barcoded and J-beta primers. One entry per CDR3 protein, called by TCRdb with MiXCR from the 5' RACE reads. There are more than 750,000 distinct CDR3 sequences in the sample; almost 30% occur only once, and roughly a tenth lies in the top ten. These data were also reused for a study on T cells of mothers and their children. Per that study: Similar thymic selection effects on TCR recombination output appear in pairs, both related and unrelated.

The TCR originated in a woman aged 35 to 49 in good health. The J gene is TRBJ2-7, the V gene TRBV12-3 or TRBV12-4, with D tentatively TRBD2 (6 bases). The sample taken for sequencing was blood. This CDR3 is CASSLLGGGVPYEQYF. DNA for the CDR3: TGTGCCAGCAGCTTACTCGGGGGTGGGGTCCCCTACGAGCAGTACTTC.